What follows are 29 T cell receptor beta chains derived from one specimen sequenced in a study of T cell changes during pregnancy in multiple sclerosis. TCRdb's table, derived via immunoSEQ multiplex PCR, lists solely in-frame clones and lacks some. In the table there are 30,000 to 40,000 clones, around 89% of which are singletons. The sequenced sample was CD8+ T cells from peripheral blood mononuclear cells, obtained in the third trimester of pregnancy. These receptors were taken from a female donor with multiple sclerosis, enrolled in a pregnancy study.

The genes are TRBV27 and TRBJ1-1; D ambiguous. The germline V gene encodes CDR1 MNHEY and CDR2 SMNVEV (reference sequence). This CDR3 has 17 residues. V was cut by 6 bases and J by 6 bases, with 26 bases left in between. The DNA for the CDR3 is TGTGCCAGCAGCATGTTCTTTGTGAGACTCGAGGCTGCTGAAGCTTTCTTT. Encoded protein: CASSMFFVRLEAAEAFF.

With regard to this clone: Because it lacks the conserved phenylalanine or tryptophan at the end, this CDR3 is likely a read error. This sequence joins TRBV30 and TRBJ1-1; 7 positions agree with TRBD1. V gave up 8 bases and J gave up 6 bases; unmatched junction bases: 12. Germline V gene data show CDR1 as GTSNPN and CDR2 as SVGIG (reference sequence). This CDR3 has 13 amino acids. The CDR3 region is CAGTGVGRPEAFS. In nucleotides, the CDR3 is TGTGCCGGTACAGGGGTTGGGAGACCTGAAGCTTTCTCT.

This sequence joins TRBV5-4 and TRBJ2-7; 11 bases match TRBD2. Germline V lookup: CDR1 SGHNT, CDR2 YYREEE (reference sequence). The CDR3 is made up of 15 amino acids. Trimming at V came to 4 bases and at J to 2 bases, leaving 5 bases not matched to a gene. The CDR3 coding sequence is TGTGCCAGCAGCCAACTAGCGGGGGAGGCCTACGAGCAGTACTTC. This encodes CASSQLAGEAYEQYF.

The chain employs TRBV12-5 and TRBJ2-1, with 8 bases lining up with TRBD2. After removal of 0 bases from V and 8 bases from J, the junction contained 9 bases not matched to a gene. Germline V lookup: CDR1 LGHNT, CDR2 FRNRAP. There are 16 residues in the CDR3. The DNA of the CDR3 is TGTGCTAGTGGTTTGGTCCCCCGGGGGGGCAAGGATGAGCAGTTCTTC. This encodes CASGLVPRGGKDEQFF.

The chain uses TRBV5-6 and TRBJ1-2; no definite D call. This CDR3 comprises 14 residues. Germline lookup yields CDR1 SGHDT and CDR2 YYEEEE. V lost 0 bases and J lost 4, with 10 bases in between. CDR3 sequence (DNA): TGTGCCAGCAGCTTGGTTCGGGTGTTCTATGGCTACACCTTC. Amino acid sequence: CASSLVRVFYGYTF. The entire variable domain, with the rest obtained from reference TRBV5-6 and TRBJ1-2, is as follows: DAGVTQSPTHLIKTRGQQVTLRCSPKSGHDTVSWYQQALGQGPQFIFQYYEEEERQRGNFPDRFSGHQFPNYSSELNVNALLLGDSALYLCASSLVRVFYGYTFGSGTRLTVV.

The rearrangement joins TRBV11-2 to TRBJ2-5; 9 bases line up with TRBD1. V was pared by 5 bases and J by 4 bases, with 5 bases of the junction left unmatched. The CDR3 spans 14 residues. The germline gives CDR1 SGHAT, CDR2 FQNNGV. In DNA form, the CDR3 reads TGTGCCAGCAGCAAGGACAGGGGAAGAGAGACCCAGTACTTC. Translating gives CASSKDRGRETQYF.

This sequence joins TRBV27 and TRBJ2-1; the match to TRBD1 covers 10 bases. V dropped 3 bases and J dropped 3; count of bases not matched to a gene: 11. Germline V gene data show CDR1 as MNHEY and CDR2 as SMNVEV (reference sequence). The CDR3 is made up of 18 amino acids. The CDR3 is CASSLGTGAISLYNEQFF. The CDR3 DNA sequence: TGTGCCAGCAGTTTGGGGACAGGGGCCATTTCCCTCTACAATGAGCAGTTCTTC.

The chain links TRBV28 to TRBJ1-6; 8 bases match TRBD1. V gave up 7 bases and J gave up 7 bases; unmatched junction bases: 6. Germline V CDR1 and CDR2: MDHEN, SYDVKM. The CDR3 loop spans 14 amino acids. DNA for the CDR3: TGTGCCAGCACCCGGGACAGGATGAATTCACCCCTCCACTTT. Amino acid sequence: CASTRDRMNSPLHF.

CDR3 DNA: TGTGCCAGCAGCCCCACTCCGGGGACCCAGTACTTC. Amino acids: CASSPTPGTQYF. The chain combines TRBV9 with TRBJ2-5, with unresolved D. Germline CDR1 reads SGDLS; CDR2 reads YYNGEE. The length of the CDR3 is 12 residues. V was shortened by 4 bases and J by 7 bases, with 11 bases between the two germline ends.

This clone was seen once. This chain links TRBV30 with TRBJ1-1; D is undetermined. The V end was cut by 4 bases, the J end by 4 bases, with 13 bases between. This CDR3 is 13 amino acids long. CDR1 and CDR2 from the germline V gene are GTSNPN and SVGIG (reference sequence). The CDR3 sequence is CAWTPVVGTEAFF. The CDR3, as DNA: TGTGCCTGGACCCCAGTGGTTGGCACTGAAGCTTTCTTT.

This clone appeared a few times. This sample includes further DNA sequences coding for the same CDR3. The chain combines TRBV6-4 with TRBJ2-3, with 14 bases that match TRBD2. The CDR3 covers 16 residues. Germline values: CDR1 MRHNA, CDR2 SNTAGT. With V trimmed by 0 bases and J by 4 bases, 0 bases remained unmatched. The DNA for the CDR3 is TGTGCCAGCAGTGACTCGACTAGCGGGGGGGCAGATACGCAGTATTTT. Its protein is CASSDSTSGGADTQYF.

The rearrangement uses TRBV7-8 and TRBJ1-4; TRBD1 is a possible D gene (6 bases). Germline lookup yields CDR1 SGHVS and CDR2 FQNEAQ. The CDR3 length is 14 residues. V was pared by 1 base and J by 8 bases, with 11 bases between. CDR3 sequence: CASSLVGGSEKLFF. The CDR3 nucleotides are TGTGCCAGCAGCTTAGTAGGGGGAAGCGAAAAACTGTTTTTT.

J is TRBJ1-1 and V is TRBV11-2; possible D gene TRBD1, 5 bases. The CDR3 loop spans 17 amino acids. Trimming stripped 4 bases from V and 0 bases from J, with 18 bases between. The V gene's germline CDR1 is SGHAT and CDR2 FQNNGV. The CDR3 sequence is CASSSPNDSYMNTEAFF. The CDR3 DNA follows: TGTGCCAGCAGCTCTCCTAACGACAGCTACATGAACACTGAAGCTTTCTTT.

Here the CDR3 DNA reads TGTGCCAGCAGCTTAGCTCCGGTCTACGAGCAGTACTTC. Protein sequence: CASSLAPVYEQYF. The chain has TRBV11-2 and TRBJ2-7, with D uncertain. The CDR3 spans 13 residues. The germline V and J ends were trimmed by 1 base and 3 bases, with 7 bases remaining between them. Germline loops: CDR1 SGHAT, CDR2 FQNNGV. The variable domain in full, completed from reference TRBV11-2 and TRBJ2-7, reads EAGVAQSPRYKIIEKRQSVAFWCNPISGHATLYWYQQILGQGPKLLIQFQNNGVVDDSQLPKDRFSAERLKGVDSTLKIQPAKLEDSAVYLCASSLAPVYEQYFGPGTRLTVT.

V and J are TRBV7-9 and TRBJ1-3; D gene ambiguous. V lost 1 base to trimming and J lost 4 bases, with 8 bases between them. The CDR3 has 14 amino acids. CDR1 is SEHNR, CDR2 FQNEAQ, per germline (reference sequence). The DNA of the CDR3 is TGTGCCAGCAGCTTAGGGCCTCCAGGAAACACCATATATTTT. It codes for CASSLGPPGNTIYF.

The chain recombines TRBV6-4 with TRBJ2-2, with 8 bases matching TRBD1. CDR1 and CDR2 from the germline V gene are MRHNA and SNTAGT. This CDR3 comprises 16 residues. J gave up 4 bases and V 0 bases, and 4 bases lay outside the gene matches. CDR3 in DNA: TGTGCCAGCAGTGACTCTCCGGGACAGGCCACCGGGGAGCTGTTTTTT. Protein sequence: CASSDSPGQATGELFF.

The chain combines TRBV19 with TRBJ2-3, with 11 bases identical to TRBD2. V was clipped by 7 bases and J by 4 bases; unmatched bases: 7. The CDR3 extends over 15 amino acids. The germline gives CDR1 LNHDA, CDR2 SQIVND (reference sequence). Here the CDR3 DNA reads TGTGCCAGTACCCTCGGGACTAGCGGCGCAGATACGCAGTATTTT. Its translation is CASTLGTSGADTQYF.

The chain is built from TRBV2 and TRBJ1-1; maybe TRBD1 (6 bases). Between the trimmed V and J ends, which lost 4 bases and 0 bases, there was a span of 12 bases. Germline assignment: CDR1 SNHLY and CDR2 FYNNEI. This CDR3 region has 15 residues. CDR3 DNA sequence: TGTGCCAGCAGTGGGCTGGCAGGGGTGAACACTGAAGCTTTCTTT. This gives the protein CASSGLAGVNTEAFF.

This rearrangement joins TRBV28 to TRBJ1-1, with D perhaps matching TRBD1 (6 bases). The length of the CDR3 is 15 residues. V dropped 4 bases and J dropped 1 base, with 13 bases sitting between them. Germline V gives CDR1 MDHEN, CDR2 SYDVKM. CDR3: CASSSYRESNTEAFF. DNA of the CDR3: TGTGCCAGCAGTTCGTACAGGGAGTCGAACACTGAAGCTTTCTTT.

The rearrangement links TRBV6-1 to TRBJ1-6; D not resolved. Germline values: CDR1 MNHNS, CDR2 SASEGT. V was shortened by 2 bases and J by 5 bases, with 10 bases between the two germline ends. The CDR3 is 15 amino acids. The CDR3 reads CASSESGGDNSPLHF. In DNA, the CDR3 is TGTGCCAGCAGTGAATCAGGCGGGGATAATTCACCCCTCCACTTT.

The genes are TRBV7-9 and TRBJ2-1; tentatively, D is TRBD1 (5 bases). Germline CDR1 is SEHNR and CDR2 is FQNEAQ (reference sequence). V was shortened by 4 bases and J by 4 bases, with 11 bases between the two germline ends. The CDR3 is 14 amino acids. CDR3 residues: CASSYGHNYNEQFF. The CDR3 DNA follows: TGTGCCAGCAGCTACGGACACAATTACAATGAGCAGTTCTTC.

The chain carries TRBV28 and TRBJ1-3; no definite D call. CDR1 and CDR2 (germline): MDHEN, SYDVKM. The ends were cut back, 3 bases at V and 2 bases at J, with 5 bases in the middle. This CDR3 has 13 residues. The CDR3 spells CASSLYTGNTIYF. CDR3 DNA sequence: TGTGCCAGCAGTTTGTATACTGGAAACACCATATATTTT.

The chain employs TRBV2 and TRBJ1-2, with a tentative D call TRBD1 (5 bases). The CDR3 spans 11 residues. Per germline, CDR1 SNHLY and CDR2 FYNNEI. The V end lost 10 bases, the J end lost 5 bases, and 11 bases lay between the germline ends. The CDR3 spells CAIPQVYGYTF. The CDR3 DNA reads as TGTGCCATCCCACAGGTGTATGGCTACACCTTC.

This chain uses TRBV4-3 with TRBJ2-1; unclear D gene. CDR3 length equals 15 residues. CDR1 and CDR2 (germline): LGHNA, YSLEER. Trimming removed 0 bases from V and 1 base from J, with 7 bases in between. This CDR3 is CASSQDSRSYNEQFF. Here the CDR3 DNA reads TGCGCCAGCAGCCAAGACTCGAGGTCCTACAATGAGCAGTTCTTC.

This chain uses TRBV19 with TRBJ1-5; no clear D gene. This CDR3 has 15 amino acids. Germline V gene data show CDR1 as LNHDA and CDR2 as SQIVND (reference sequence). Trimming removed 2 bases at V and 0 bases at J, with 8 bases between. CDR3 coding DNA: TGTGCCAGTAGTATACTGGCATATAGCAATCAGCCCCAGCATTTT. Translated: CASSILAYSNQPQHF.

CDR3 DNA: TGTGCCAGCAGAGGGGTCAGGGGGCGAAACACTGAAGCTTTCTTT. This translates into CASRGVRGRNTEAFF. The chain links TRBV2 to TRBJ1-1, with TRBD1 identical over 8 bases. Germline trimming cut 6 bases from V and 2 bases from J; bases unmatched to any gene: 8. This CDR3 is built from 15 residues. CDR1 and CDR2 (germline): SNHLY, FYNNEI. The full variable domain, in which reference TRBV2 and TRBJ1-1 provide the parts outside the CDR3, is EPEVTQTPSHQVTQMGQEVILRCVPISNHLYFYWYRQILGQKVEFLVSFYNNEISEKSEIFDDQFSVERPDGSNFTLKIRSTKLEDSAMYFCASRGVRGRNTEAFFGQGTRLTVV.

The J gene is TRBJ2-1, the V gene TRBV5-1, with D perhaps TRBD2 (5 bases). Looked up from germline, CDR1 is SGHRS and CDR2 is YFSETQ. Trimming took off 0 bases at V and 3 bases at J, with 10 bases between the two ends. This CDR3 contains 15 residues. The chain's CDR3 is CASSLGESLYNEQFF. Here the CDR3 DNA reads TGCGCCAGCAGCTTGGGGGAGAGCCTCTACAATGAGCAGTTCTTC.

The V and J genes are TRBV19 and TRBJ1-2; D gene unclear. Germline loops: CDR1 LNHDA, CDR2 SQIVND (reference sequence). The V end lost 8 bases, the J end lost 3 bases, and 10 bases lay between the germline ends. The CDR3 contains 12 residues. CDR3 residues: CASGDGDYGYTF. Here the CDR3 DNA reads TGTGCCAGTGGAGACGGAGACTATGGCTACACCTTC.

The chain employs TRBV4-3 and TRBJ2-1; TRBD2 matches 11 bases. CDR1 is LGHNA, CDR2 YSLEER, per germline. This CDR3 has 16 amino acids. Unmatched junction bases numbered 2, after V lost 0 bases and J lost 4 bases. CDR3 sequence: CASSQEPSGGYNEQFF. CDR3 in DNA: TGCGCCAGCAGCCAAGAGCCTAGCGGGGGGTACAATGAGCAGTTCTTC.